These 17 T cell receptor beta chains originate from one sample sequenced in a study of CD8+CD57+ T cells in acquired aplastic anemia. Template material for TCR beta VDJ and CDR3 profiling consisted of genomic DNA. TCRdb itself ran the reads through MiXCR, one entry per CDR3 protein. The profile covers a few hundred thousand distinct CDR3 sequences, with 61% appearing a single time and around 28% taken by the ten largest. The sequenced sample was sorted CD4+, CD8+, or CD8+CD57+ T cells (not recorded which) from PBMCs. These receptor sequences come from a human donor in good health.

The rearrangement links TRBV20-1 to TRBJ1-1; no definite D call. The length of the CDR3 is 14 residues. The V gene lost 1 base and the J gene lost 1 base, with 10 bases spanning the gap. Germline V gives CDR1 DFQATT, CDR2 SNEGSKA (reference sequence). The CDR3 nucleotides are TGCAGTGCTAGAGGCCGACCAAGGAACACTGAAGCTTTCTTT. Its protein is CSARGRPRNTEAFF.

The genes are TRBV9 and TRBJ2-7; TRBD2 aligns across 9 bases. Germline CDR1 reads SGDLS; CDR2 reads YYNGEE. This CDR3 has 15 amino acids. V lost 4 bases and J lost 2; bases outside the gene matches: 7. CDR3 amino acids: CASSLESGGTYEQYF. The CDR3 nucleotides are TGTGCCAGCAGCTTAGAAAGCGGGGGGACCTACGAGCAGTACTTC.

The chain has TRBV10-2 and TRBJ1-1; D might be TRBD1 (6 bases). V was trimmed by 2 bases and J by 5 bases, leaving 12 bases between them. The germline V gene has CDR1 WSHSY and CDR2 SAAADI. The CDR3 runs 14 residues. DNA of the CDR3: TGCGCCAGCAGTGAGAACAGGGTTGCGACTGAAGCTTTCTTT. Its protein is CASSENRVATEAFF.

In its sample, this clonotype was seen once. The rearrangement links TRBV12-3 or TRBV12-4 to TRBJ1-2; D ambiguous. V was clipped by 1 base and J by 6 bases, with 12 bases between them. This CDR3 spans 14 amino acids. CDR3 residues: CASSLVLGSNGYTF. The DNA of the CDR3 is TGTGCCAGCAGTTTAGTTTTGGGTTCAAATGGCTACACCTTC.

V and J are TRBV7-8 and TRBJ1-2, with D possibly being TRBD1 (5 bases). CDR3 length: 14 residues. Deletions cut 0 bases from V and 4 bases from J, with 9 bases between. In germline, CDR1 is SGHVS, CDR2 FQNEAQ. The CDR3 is CASSLAQGPYGYTF. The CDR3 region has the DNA TGTGCCAGCAGCTTAGCGCAGGGCCCCTATGGCTACACCTTC.

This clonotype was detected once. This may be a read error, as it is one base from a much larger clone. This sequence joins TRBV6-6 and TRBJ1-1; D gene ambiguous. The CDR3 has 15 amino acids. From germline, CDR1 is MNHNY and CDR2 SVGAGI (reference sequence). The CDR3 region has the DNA TGTGCCAGCAGTTACTCGTCCTACTTGAACGCTGAAGCTTTCTTT. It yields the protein CASSYSSYLNAEAFF.

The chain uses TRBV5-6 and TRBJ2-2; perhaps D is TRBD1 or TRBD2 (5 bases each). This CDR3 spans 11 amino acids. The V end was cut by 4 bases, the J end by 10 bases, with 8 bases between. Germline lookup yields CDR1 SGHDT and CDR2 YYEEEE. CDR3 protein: CASSGGEELFF. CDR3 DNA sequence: TGTGCCAGCAGCGGGGGAGAGGAGCTGTTTTTT. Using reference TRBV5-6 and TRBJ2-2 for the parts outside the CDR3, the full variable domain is DAGVTQSPTHLIKTRGQQVTLRCSPKSGHDTVSWYQQALGQGPQFIFQYYEEEERQRGNFPDRFSGHQFPNYSSELNVNALLLGDSALYLCASSGGEELFFGEGSRLTVL.

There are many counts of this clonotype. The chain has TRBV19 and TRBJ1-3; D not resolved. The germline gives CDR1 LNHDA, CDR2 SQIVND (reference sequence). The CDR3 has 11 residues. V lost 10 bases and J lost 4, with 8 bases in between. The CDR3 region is CATHKGNTIYF. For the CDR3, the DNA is TGTGCCACTCACAAGGGAAACACCATATATTTT.

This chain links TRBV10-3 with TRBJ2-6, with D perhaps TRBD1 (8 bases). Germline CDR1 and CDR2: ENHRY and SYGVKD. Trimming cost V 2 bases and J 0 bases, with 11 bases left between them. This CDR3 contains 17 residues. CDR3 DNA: TGTGCCATCAGTGAGACAGGGGGGGGCTCTGGGGCCAACGTCCTGACTTTC. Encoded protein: CAISETGGGSGANVLTF.

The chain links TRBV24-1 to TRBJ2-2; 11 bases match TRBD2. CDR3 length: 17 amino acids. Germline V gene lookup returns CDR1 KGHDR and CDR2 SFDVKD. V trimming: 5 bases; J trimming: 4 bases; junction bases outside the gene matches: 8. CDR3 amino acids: CATSGSIAGGRTGELFF. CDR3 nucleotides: TGTGCCACCAGTGGGAGTATAGCGGGAGGGCGCACCGGGGAGCTGTTTTTT.

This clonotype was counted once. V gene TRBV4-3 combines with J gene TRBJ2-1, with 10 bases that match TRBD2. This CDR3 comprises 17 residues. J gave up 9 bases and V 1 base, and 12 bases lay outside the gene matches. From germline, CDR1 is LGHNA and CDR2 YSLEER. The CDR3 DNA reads TGCGCCAGCAGCCAAGGGACGGGACTAGCGAGCTACGGTGAGCAGTTCTTC. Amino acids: CASSQGTGLASYGEQFF.

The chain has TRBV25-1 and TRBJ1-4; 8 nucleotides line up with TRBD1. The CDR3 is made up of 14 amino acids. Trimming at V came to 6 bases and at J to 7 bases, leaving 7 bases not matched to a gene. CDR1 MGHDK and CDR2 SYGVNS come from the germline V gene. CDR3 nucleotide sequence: TGTGCCAGCAGCTCCGGGACAGGAACTGAAAAACTGTTTTTT. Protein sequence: CASSSGTGTEKLFF.

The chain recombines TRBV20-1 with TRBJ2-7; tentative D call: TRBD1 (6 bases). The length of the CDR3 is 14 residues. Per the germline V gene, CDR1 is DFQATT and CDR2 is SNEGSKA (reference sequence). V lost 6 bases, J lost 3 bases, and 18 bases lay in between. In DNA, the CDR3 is TGCAGTGCACGGCGGGCAGGGGATTACTACGAGCAGTACTTC. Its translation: CSARRAGDYYEQYF.

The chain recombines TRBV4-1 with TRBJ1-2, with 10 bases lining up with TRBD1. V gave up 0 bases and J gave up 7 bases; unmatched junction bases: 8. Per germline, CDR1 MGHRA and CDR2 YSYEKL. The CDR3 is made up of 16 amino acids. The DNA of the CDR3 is TGCGCCAGCAGCCAAGAGCGGGACAGGGGTTCTGTTGGCTACACCTTC. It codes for CASSQERDRGSVGYTF.

CDR3 nucleotides: TGTGCCACCAGCGTAGGACAAGGGGATGGGTACAATGAGCAGTTCTTC. Protein product: CATSVGQGDGYNEQFF. This sequence joins TRBV15 and TRBJ2-1; weak D call: TRBD1 (5 bases). Trimming shortened V by 5 bases and J by 4 bases, and 18 bases separated the two germline ends. This CDR3 spans 16 amino acids. In germline, CDR1 is LNHNV, CDR2 YYDKDF (reference sequence).

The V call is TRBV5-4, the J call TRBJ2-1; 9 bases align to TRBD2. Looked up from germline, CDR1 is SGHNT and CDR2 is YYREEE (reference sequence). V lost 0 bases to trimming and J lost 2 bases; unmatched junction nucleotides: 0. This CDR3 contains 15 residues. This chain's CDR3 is CASSLGGGAYNEQFF. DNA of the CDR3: TGTGCCAGCAGCTTGGGCGGGGGGGCCTACAATGAGCAGTTCTTC.

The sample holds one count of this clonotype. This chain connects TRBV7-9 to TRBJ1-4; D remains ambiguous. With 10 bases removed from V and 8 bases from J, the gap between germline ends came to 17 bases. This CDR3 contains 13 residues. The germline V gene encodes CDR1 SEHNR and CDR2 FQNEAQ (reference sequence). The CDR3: CATKRLDFEKLFF. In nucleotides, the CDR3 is TGTGCCACCAAGAGGTTGGATTTCGAAAAACTGTTTTTT.